The 27 T cell receptor beta chains listed next were all sequenced from one sample in a study of T cells after yellow fever vaccination. MiXCR, run by TCRdb on the 5' RACE reads, gives a single entry per CDR3 protein. The sample lists approximately 600,000 distinct CDR3 sequences, 9% to 15% seen once, with 15% in the top ten. The material sequenced was PBMCs, taken on the day of the yellow fever booster vaccination. The source is a young man who received the YFV17D yellow fever vaccine.

This clonotype was recorded at least ten times. The CDR3 here is CASSKRSGDSSYNEQFF. CDR3 bases: TGTGCCAGCAGCAAACGATCTGGCGACAGCTCCTACAATGAGCAGTTCTTC. The chain is built from TRBV7-2 and TRBJ2-1; TRBD1 is a possible D gene (5 bases). V was clipped by 5 bases and J by 0 bases, with 17 bases between them. Germline V gene lookup returns CDR1 SGHTA and CDR2 FQGNSA. CDR3 size: 17 residues.

This clonotype came up a few times. The V gene is TRBV5-1, the J gene TRBJ2-7; D is possibly TRBD1 or TRBD2 (5 bases each). The CDR3 loop spans 17 amino acids. CDR1 is SGHRS, CDR2 YFSETQ, per germline. Trimming took 4 bases from V and 0 from J, leaving 20 bases between them. The CDR3 sequence: CASSLSDGWGISYEQYF. CDR3 in DNA: TGCGCCAGCAGCCTATCTGACGGCTGGGGGATCTCCTACGAGCAGTACTTC. Full variable domain (rest looked up from reference TRBV5-1 and TRBJ2-7): KAGVTQTPRYLIKTRGQQVTLSCSPISGHRSVSWYQQTPGQGLQFLFEYFSETQRNKGNFPGRFSGRQFSNSRSEMNVSTLELGDSALYLCASSLSDGWGISYEQYFGPGTRLTVT.

This chain uses TRBV20-1 with TRBJ2-7, with 10 bases aligning to TRBD2. This CDR3 region has 16 residues. Germline CDR1 is DFQATT and CDR2 is SNEGSKA (reference sequence). V lost 3 bases and J lost 0; bases outside the gene matches: 8. CDR3 sequence: CSASWLAGASSYEQYF. The CDR3 nucleotides are TGCAGTGCTAGTTGGCTAGCGGGAGCCAGCTCCTACGAGCAGTACTTC.

This clonotype was picked up a small number of times. The chain joins TRBV28 to TRBJ2-7; 8 nucleotides align to TRBD1. The CDR3 loop spans 13 amino acids. Germline values: CDR1 MDHEN, CDR2 SYDVKM. After removal of 7 bases from V and 7 bases from J, the junction contained 9 bases not matched to a gene. The CDR3 nucleotides read TGTGCCAGCAAGACAGGGGAAGGGAGAGAGCAGTACTTC. Residues: CASKTGEGREQYF.

The CDR3 loop reads CASSHGGFYEQYF. DNA of the CDR3: TGTGCCAGCAGCCATGGGGGGTTTTACGAGCAGTACTTC. The chain combines TRBV3-1 with TRBJ2-7, with D possibly matching TRBD2 (6 bases). This CDR3 is 13 amino acids long. Trimming left V 3 bases short and J 4 bases short, with 10 bases between. The germline V gene has CDR1 LGHDT and CDR2 YNNKEL (reference sequence).

The chain links TRBV20-1 to TRBJ2-3, with 8 bases matching TRBD2. Trimming removed 5 bases from V and 3 bases from J; junction bases left unmatched: 10. Germline V lookup: CDR1 DFQATT, CDR2 SNEGSKA (reference sequence). The CDR3 runs 15 residues. This chain's CDR3 is CSALLAGIGTDTQYF. CDR3 nucleotides: TGCAGTGCTTTGTTAGCGGGAATTGGAACAGATACGCAGTATTTT.

In its sample, this clonotype was seen once. V gene TRBV29-1 combines with J gene TRBJ1-4; D gene ambiguous. Germline V gene data show CDR1 as SQVTM and CDR2 as ANQGSEA. The CDR3 length is 12 residues. V dropped 6 bases and J dropped 6 bases, with 11 bases sitting between them. CDR3 protein: CSVRKADEKLFF. The CDR3 region has the DNA TGCAGCGTGCGGAAGGCGGATGAAAAACTGTTTTTT. Full variable domain (missing parts from reference TRBV29-1 and TRBJ1-4): SAVISQKPSRDICQRGTSLTIQCQVDSQVTMMFWYRQQPGQSLTLIATANQGSEATYESGFVIDKFPISRPNLTFSTLTVSNMSPEDSSIYLCSVRKADEKLFFGSGTQLSVL.

A few counts support this clonotype. The chain is built from TRBV7-2 and TRBJ2-1; maybe TRBD1 (6 bases). Trimming removed 6 bases from V and 6 bases from J, with 12 bases in between. The CDR3 totals 13 residues. Germline V gives CDR1 SGHTA, CDR2 FQGNSA. The CDR3 DNA follows: TGTGCCAGCAGGCGCCCAGGGGTCAATGAGCAGTTCTTC. Residues: CASRRPGVNEQFF.

The gene calls are TRBV10-3 and TRBJ2-2; maybe TRBD2 (6 bases). Trimming took 8 bases from V and 1 from J, leaving 11 bases between them. Per germline, CDR1 ENHRY and CDR2 SYGVKD. This CDR3 region has 14 residues. CDR3 protein: CAIGRERNTGELFF. CDR3 in DNA: TGTGCCATCGGTCGGGAGAGGAACACCGGGGAGCTGTTTTTT.

This clonotype was counted between two and nine times. The J gene is TRBJ1-2, the V gene TRBV7-9; 8 bases match TRBD1. Germline CDR1 is SEHNR and CDR2 is FQNEAQ (reference sequence). The junction had 6 bases not matched to a gene; V was cut back by 5 bases and J by 4 bases. The CDR3 loop spans 14 amino acids. This chain's CDR3 is CASSRPGTGYGYTF. CDR3 DNA: TGTGCCAGCAGCCGTCCCGGGACAGGCTATGGCTACACCTTC.

There are a few counts of this clonotype. This chain links TRBV19 with TRBJ2-2; 9 bases agree with TRBD1. This CDR3 region has 15 residues. J lost 5 bases, V lost 4 bases, and 5 bases had no gene match. Germline loops: CDR1 LNHDA, CDR2 SQIVND (reference sequence). CDR3 residues: CASSTTGGGTGELFF. CDR3 nucleotide sequence: TGTGCCAGTAGTACCACAGGGGGCGGAACCGGGGAGCTGTTTTTT.

CDR3 sequence: CASSFEAGGNEQFF. DNA of the CDR3: TGTGCCAGCAGCTTCGAAGCGGGAGGCAATGAGCAGTTCTTC. The chain uses TRBV7-7 and TRBJ2-1, with 9 bases that match TRBD2. V lost 3 bases and J lost 6; bases outside the gene matches: 3. The CDR3 totals 14 residues. Looked up from germline, CDR1 is SSHAT and CDR2 is FNYEAQ (reference sequence).

This clonotype was seen repeatedly, ten times or more. This chain links TRBV6-2 or TRBV6-3 with TRBJ2-1; 10 bases agree with TRBD2. Germline V gene data show CDR1 as MNHEY and CDR2 as SVGEGT. After removal of 7 bases from V and 0 bases from J, the junction contained 6 bases not matched to a gene. The CDR3 runs 16 residues. CDR3 nucleotides: TGTGCCAGCACGCCCTTAGCGGGAGGCTCCTACAATGAGCAGTTCTTC. It is translated as CASTPLAGGSYNEQFF.

This clonotype turned up a few times. The chain has TRBV6-2 or TRBV6-3 and TRBJ2-2; 12 bases are a match to TRBD2. Germline V CDR1 and CDR2: MNHEY, SVGEGT. The CDR3 length is 19 residues. The J segment lost 7 bases and the V segment lost 6 bases, leaving 18 bases of the junction unmatched. The CDR3 nucleotides are TGTGCCAGCAGACACGGGCTCTGGACTAGCGGGGAGCTTATCGGGGAGCTGTTTTTT. This codes for CASRHGLWTSGELIGELFF.

Remarks on this clonotype: This may stem from a read error, because a much larger clone lies one nucleotide away. In nucleotides, the CDR3 is TGTGCCAGCAGTCCGGGAAGGTCCTACGAGCGGTACTTC. Residues: CASSPGRSYERYF. J is TRBJ2-7 and V is TRBV6-6; D possibly corresponds to TRBD2 (5 bases). Germline CDR1 MNHNY, CDR2 SVGAGI (reference sequence). The CDR3 loop spans 13 amino acids.

The rearrangement links TRBV7-9 to TRBJ1-1, with D unresolved. This CDR3 is built from 14 residues. Trimming shortened V by 3 bases and J by 5 bases, and 13 bases separated the two germline ends. The germline V gene has CDR1 SEHNR and CDR2 FQNEAQ (reference sequence). As DNA, the CDR3 is TGTGCCAGCAGCTTTACGAATGGTTGGACTGAAGCTTTCTTT. It is translated as CASSFTNGWTEAFF.

This clonotype was detected a few times. The chain is built from TRBV20-1 and TRBJ1-4; D remains ambiguous. The V gene lost 5 bases and the J gene lost 4 bases, with 11 bases spanning the gap. The germline gives CDR1 DFQATT, CDR2 SNEGSKA (reference sequence). This CDR3 comprises 13 residues. The CDR3 DNA reads as TGCAGTGCTCGCTGGTCCCTTAATGAAAAACTGTTTTTT. Translating gives CSARWSLNEKLFF.

This clonotype was detected only a few times. The CDR3 loop is CASSLRPMGQENSPLHF. The DNA of the CDR3 is TGTGCCAGCAGCCTCCGCCCTATGGGACAGGAAAATTCACCCCTCCACTTT. V usage is TRBV11-2 and J usage is TRBJ1-6; TRBD1 matches 8 bases. CDR1 is SGHAT, CDR2 FQNNGV, per germline. The trim removed 5 bases at V and 7 bases at J, leaving 13 bases unmatched. This CDR3 has 17 amino acids.

In its sample, this clonotype was seen a few times. The chain is built from TRBV29-1 and TRBJ1-1; D not resolved. The CDR3 extends over 11 amino acids. The V end was cut by 4 bases, the J end by 2 bases, with 5 bases between. Germline CDR1 and CDR2: SQVTM and ANQGSEA. This chain's CDR3 is CSVGRNTEAFF. CDR3 nucleotides: TGCAGCGTTGGCCGTAACACTGAAGCTTTCTTT. The full variable domain, in which reference TRBV29-1 and TRBJ1-1 provide the parts outside the CDR3, is SAVISQKPSRDICQRGTSLTIQCQVDSQVTMMFWYRQQPGQSLTLIATANQGSEATYESGFVIDKFPISRPNLTFSTLTVSNMSPEDSSIYLCSVGRNTEAFFGQGTRLTVV.

This clonotype was recorded at least ten times. The chain joins TRBV5-1 to TRBJ2-3; D ambiguous. CDR3 length: 12 amino acids. Germline assignment: CDR1 SGHRS and CDR2 YFSETQ. V was shortened by 0 bases and J by 6 bases, with 5 bases between the two germline ends. In DNA form, the CDR3 reads TGCGCCAGCAGCTTGGCCCTGGATACGCAGTATTTT. This sequence encodes CASSLALDTQYF.

The CDR3 nucleotides read TGTGCCAGCAGAGTCTCCGGGACGAGCACAGATACGCAGTATTTT. Residues: CASRVSGTSTDTQYF. The chain uses TRBV2 and TRBJ2-3; the D call may be TRBD1 or TRBD2 (5 bases each). CDR1 and CDR2 from the germline V gene are SNHLY and FYNNEI. V shed 6 bases and J shed 0 bases, with 13 bases lying between them. This CDR3 is built from 15 residues.

This clonotype was counted between two and nine times. This chain connects TRBV6-5 to TRBJ2-1; D not resolved. CDR3 length equals 12 residues. Germline V lookup: CDR1 MNHEY, CDR2 SVGAGI. The V end lost 6 bases, the J end lost 4 bases, and 7 bases lay between the germline ends. The CDR3 DNA sequence: TGTGCCAGCAGCACTGTATACAATGAGCAGTTCTTC. Translating gives CASSTVYNEQFF.

This clonotype turned up a few times. This chain connects TRBV11-1 to TRBJ2-7; TRBD2 matches 13 bases. J lost 1 base, V lost 5 bases, and 8 bases had no gene match. There are 17 residues in the CDR3. Germline V gene data show CDR1 as SGHAT and CDR2 as FQDESV (reference sequence). The CDR3 reads CASSHGPGLAGSYEQYF. The CDR3 DNA sequence: TGTGCCAGCAGCCATGGGCCGGGACTAGCGGGGTCCTACGAGCAGTACTTC. Looking up the rest from reference TRBV11-1 and TRBJ2-7 gives the full variable domain: EAEVAQSPRYKITEKSQAVAFWCDPISGHATLYWYRQILGQGPELLVQFQDESVVDDSQLPKDRFSAERLKGVDSTLKIQPAELGDSAMYLCASSHGPGLAGSYEQYFGPGTRLTVT.

This clonotype has a handful of counts. The chain carries TRBV7-3 and TRBJ2-1; 9 bases line up with TRBD2. The CDR3 contains 15 residues. Germline values: CDR1 SGHTA, CDR2 FQGTGA. The V segment lost 2 bases and the J segment 10 bases; nucleotides outside the gene matches: 9. Here the CDR3 reads CASSLRAGGFQEQFF. The CDR3 bases are TGTGCCAGCAGCTTACGAGCGGGAGGATTTCAAGAGCAGTTCTTC.

This chain joins TRBV6-1 and TRBJ2-7, with TRBD1 as a possible D gene (6 bases). Deletions cut 7 bases from V and 0 bases from J, with 16 bases between. The CDR3 consists of 15 residues. The germline gives CDR1 MNHNS, CDR2 SASEGT. CDR3 in amino acids: CASTLRGVGSYEQYF. In nucleotides, the CDR3 is TGTGCCAGCACCCTCAGGGGAGTCGGCTCCTACGAGCAGTACTTC.

The J gene is TRBJ2-7, the V gene TRBV7-3; D possibly corresponds to TRBD1 (6 bases). V was cut by 5 bases and J by 12 bases, with 14 bases left in between. The V gene's germline CDR1 is SGHTA and CDR2 FQGTGA. The CDR3 consists of 11 residues. The DNA for the CDR3 is TGTGCCAGCAGCCCGGGGACAAGGTTGTACTTC. It is translated as CASSPGTRLYF.

The chain is built from TRBV10-2 and TRBJ2-7, with a possible D match to TRBD1 (5 bases). Germline V gene data show CDR1 as WSHSY and CDR2 as SAAADI. V was shortened by 8 bases and J by 5 bases, with 16 bases between the two germline ends. There are 13 residues in the CDR3. This chain's CDR3 is CASWEQVWNEQYF. CDR3 bases: TGCGCCAGCTGGGAACAGGTTTGGAACGAGCAGTACTTC.